This paragraph reports one T cell receptor (beta chain). Its antigen is currently unknown. The junction departs from the called germline gene at one end, perhaps through a read error. Profiling relied on immunoSEQ multiplex PCR, and the TCRdb table lists in-frame clones only, not all of them. The sample consists of roughly 330,000 clones, around 90% of them appearing once. Germline V gene lookup returns CDR1 MDHEN and CDR2 SYDVKM. CDR3 size: 13 residues. Separate from the approximately 720-subject first cohort, the approximately 120-subject validation cohort was the one that the donors belonged to. These data are taken from a study of cytomegalovirus exposure and HLA in healthy donors. Across the whole study: In a later analysis, it was reported that the 120 or so validation repertoires had been produced on the same platform as the roughly 610 repertoires belonging to the first cohort. Study conclusions and caveats: Cytomegalovirus status was reportedly diagnosed by the classifier with high specificity and sensitivity. Some TCR beta chains (around 160 of them) were listed as cytomegalovirus-associated.

The source of this sequence is a woman aged 25 to 39 in good health and CMV-seropositive. Sequenced sample: PBMCs. The gene calls are TRBV28 and TRBJ2-1; the D call may be TRBD1 or TRBD2 (5 bases each). CDR3 in amino acids: CASSFRGPNAQFF. The CDR3 DNA is TGTGCCAGCAGTTTTCGGGGCCCCAATGCGCAGTTCTTC. The variable domain in full, completed from reference TRBV28 and TRBJ2-1, reads DVKVTQSSRYLVKRTGEKVFLECVQDMDHENMFWYRQDPGLGLRLIYFSYDVKMKEKGDIPEGYSVSREKKERFSLILESASTNQTSMYLCASSFRGPNAQFFGPGTRLTVL.